The source of this T cell receptor beta chain is a study of T cell changes during pregnancy in multiple sclerosis. The sample holds one count of this clone. The CDR3 is 15 amino acids. CDR1 is MGHRA, CDR2 YSYEKL, per germline. Trimming took 4 bases from V and 5 from J; bases not matched to a gene: 8. Repertoires were generated with immunoSEQ multiplex PCR, while TCRdb's copy carries only in-frame clones and drops some. The sample carries 55,000 to 85,000 clones, roughly 94% recorded once. The sample here was peripheral blood, taken after pregnancy. The chain has TRBV4-1 and TRBJ1-1, with TRBD1 identical over 9 bases. The source of this sequence is a female donor with multiple sclerosis, enrolled in a pregnancy study. CDR3 in DNA: TGCGCCAGCAGCCCCGGTGACAGGGGGGATACTGAAGCTTTCTTT. Its translation: CASSPGDRGDTEAFF.